The rows below give T cell receptor beta chains drawn from one sample of a study of T cells in Graves' hyperthyroidism and ophthalmopathy. A single record per CDR3 protein comes from TCRdb applying MiXCR to the multiplex PCR reads. The sample consists of about 320,000 distinct CDR3 sequences, 15% to 20% of them appearing once. The sequenced sample was blood. Source of these receptors: a man aged 25-40 years with Graves' hyperthyroidism. The CDR3 runs from the conserved cysteine through the conserved F or W. D genes are given only for firm matches. Clone size appears in some rows only: once, few, many, or a class for an expanded clone.

>many|TRBV2|TRBJ1-6|.
TGTGCCAGCAGTGAAGATAGTAATTCACCCCTCCACTTT
CASSEDSNSPLHF
>.|TRBV10-3|TRBJ1-2|TRBD1
TGTGCCATCGGGCGCGGACAGGGAAGGGATGGCTACACCTTC
CAIGRGQGRDGYTF
>few|TRBV12-3/TRBV12-4|TRBJ2-2|TRBD1
TGTGCCAGCAGCCGCAGGGGGCGAAGCACCGGGGAGCTGTTTTTT
CASSRRGRSTGELFF
>few|TRBV12-3/TRBV12-4|TRBJ2-1|.
TGTGCCAGCAGTTTAGTTTTAGTTTATGAGCAGTTCTTC
CASSLVLVYEQFF
>many|TRBV7-2|TRBJ2-1|.
TGTGCCAGCAGCTTAGACCAGGGGTGGCAGTTCTTC
CASSLDQGWQFF
>.|TRBV7-9|TRBJ2-3|.
TGTGCCAGCAGCTCATCCGAGGGGTCAGATACGCAGTATTTT
CASSSSEGSDTQYF
>many|TRBV9|TRBJ2-1|.
TGTGCCAGCAGCGTAGGGGGAAGCTACAATGAGCAGTTCTTC
CASSVGGSYNEQFF
>many|TRBV27|TRBJ2-2|.
TGTGCCAGTCGCGGACCTCAAACCGGGGAGCTGTTTTTT
CASRGPQTGELFF
>few|TRBV20-1|TRBJ2-3|TRBD2
TGCAGTGCTAGATCCTGGGGGGCTAGCGGGGCGACTTATTACACAGATACGCAGTATTTT
CSARSWGASGATYYTDTQYF
>many|TRBV20-1|TRBJ1-5|.
TGCAGTGCTAGACAGAACCTCAATCAGCCCCAGCATTTT
CSARQNLNQPQHF
>few|TRBV7-9|TRBJ2-1|.
TGTGCCAGCAGCTTAACCAAAAACAATGAGCAGTTCTTC
CASSLTKNNEQFF
>many|TRBV19|TRBJ2-2|TRBD1
TGTGCCAGTAGTATATGGGACAGGGGGAGCGGGGAGCTGTTTTTT
CASSIWDRGSGELFF
>few|TRBV10-3|TRBJ1-1|.
TGTGCCATCAGGAGGGAAGGGGGGTCTGAAGCTTTCTTT
CAIRREGGSEAFF
>once|TRBV19|TRBJ1-6|.
TGTGCCAGTAGTATGAGTACAGGTGGATCACCCCTCCACTTT
CASSMSTGGSPLHF
>many|TRBV30|TRBJ2-2|TRBD2
TGTGCCTGGAAACCCGGGAGGCTCACCGGGGAGCTGTTTTTT
CAWKPGRLTGELFF
>few|TRBV5-1|TRBJ2-7|TRBD2
TGCGCCAGCAGCTTGGGGGGGGGTTACTCCTACGAGCAGTACTTC
CASSLGGGYSYEQYF
>.|TRBV12-3/TRBV12-4|TRBJ1-6|.
TGTGCCAGCAGCTCAGGGTGGGGGAGGGGTTCACCCCTCCACTTT
CASSSGWGRGSPLHF
>many|TRBV12-3/TRBV12-4|TRBJ2-3|.
TGTGCCAGCAGTTTAGCATCCCTGTCCGCGTCCGATACGCAGTATTTT
CASSLASLSASDTQYF
>many|TRBV18|TRBJ1-1|.
TGTGCCAGCTCACCATCCGGGACAACCTACACTGAAGCTTTCTTT
CASSPSGTTYTEAFF
>.|TRBV28|TRBJ1-5|.
TGTGCCAGCAGTTTTACGGCAGCCCGGGAGCCCCAGCATTTT
CASSFTAAREPQHF
>many|TRBV7-9|TRBJ2-3|.
TGTGCCAGCAGAGGGAGTTTGGATACGCAGTATTTT
CASRGSLDTQYF
>.|TRBV5-5|TRBJ1-2|TRBD1
TGTGCCAGCAGCTTAGCGAGGCAGGGGGCCGGTGGCTACACCTTC
CASSLARQGAGGYTF
>.|TRBV28|TRBJ1-2|.
TGTGCCAGCAGTTTGGGGGGGGGGAATCCGCGGGGCTACACCTTC
CASSLGGGNPRGYTF
>few|TRBV12-3/TRBV12-4|TRBJ2-2|.
TGTGCCAGCAGTTTGGGCTATAGCCGACCCGGGGAGCTGTTTTTT
CASSLGYSRPGELFF
>many|TRBV28|TRBJ2-7|.
TGTGCCAGCAGTCAGTATTTCCCCCCCGGGCAGTACTTC
CASSQYFPPGQYF
>.|TRBV12-3/TRBV12-4|TRBJ2-2|.
TGTGCCAGCTATGAGGACAGTCACACCGGGGAGCTGTTTTTT
CASYEDSHTGELFF
>many|TRBV20-1|TRBJ2-1|.
TGCAGTGCTAGAGGTCGCTATTACAATGAGCAGTTCTTC
CSARGRYYNEQFF
>few|TRBV9|TRBJ2-7|.
TGTGCCAGCAGCGTAGCCCCTGGGACCTACGAGCAGTACTTC
CASSVAPGTYEQYF
>few|TRBV9|TRBJ2-7|TRBD2
TGTGCCAGCAGCGGACCCCCGGGACTAGAATACGAGCAGTACTTC
CASSGPPGLEYEQYF
>many|TRBV30|TRBJ2-1|.
TGTGCCTGGAACGTAGCGGAGAGCTCCTACAATGAGCAGTTCTTC
CAWNVAESSYNEQFF
>many|TRBV7-9|TRBJ2-3|.
TGTGCCAGCAGCCGGAGGGGAGATACGCAGTATTTT
CASSRRGDTQYF